The clone carrying this T cell receptor (beta chain) was found a few times. Clones were read by immunoSEQ multiplex PCR, and TCRdb kept only the in-frame ones, dropping some. The sample holds over 80,000 clones, under 85% seen once. Germline CDR1 and CDR2: DFQATT and SNEGSKA (reference sequence). The CDR3 runs 11 residues. V gave up 1 base and J gave up 11 bases, with 8 bases separating them. The sample is drawn from a study of ipilimumab plus nivolumab after autologous stem cell transplantation. Turning to the study itself: The DLBCL cohort had primary refractory and relapsed disease, with 18-month progression-free survival of around 88% and 27%.

Checkpoint therapy with ipilimumab 1 mg/kg began 14 to 28 days after transplant. Patients got 3 mg/kg IV nivolumab weeks 1, 4, 7, 10, then biweekly through week 26. Sequenced here: PBMCs, sampled in a trial of ipilimumab plus nivolumab as post-transplant consolidation. This chain links TRBV20-1 with TRBJ1-4; D remains unclear. The clonotype comes from a male donor with diffuse large B-cell lymphoma. CDR3 nucleotide sequence: TGCAGTGCTAGAGCAGGCTCCAAACTGTTTTTT. Protein sequence: CSARAGSKLFF.